Following are 24 T cell receptor beta chains from one sample sequenced in a study of blood T cell repertoires in COVID-19. Profiled with immunoSEQ multiplex PCR; TCRdb holds only in-frame clones, not every one. The sample lists around 250,000 clones; more than 75% were seen once. Sample: PBMCs or T cells enriched from blood (not recorded which). These TCRs come from a man between 18 and 29 years old who had recovered from COVID-19.

This chain connects TRBV11-3 to TRBJ2-3; no firm D call. Trimming took 1 base from V and 2 from J, leaving 7 bases between them. This CDR3 region has 14 residues. CDR1 is SGHNT and CDR2 is YENEEA in the germline V gene. The CDR3 DNA sequence: TGTGCCAGCAGCTTAGGTTTCGTCACAGATACGCAGTATTTT. It specifies CASSLGFVTDTQYF.

This clone showed up just once. The rearrangement joins TRBV7-2 to TRBJ2-7, with 8 positions matching TRBD1. With 6 bases clipped from V and 2 bases from J, the junction kept 9 bases outside the gene matches. Germline V gene lookup returns CDR1 SGHTA and CDR2 FQGNSA. The CDR3 contains 15 residues. The CDR3 spells CASRLTGVDTYEQYF. In DNA form, the CDR3 reads TGTGCCAGCAGACTGACAGGGGTTGATACCTACGAGCAGTACTTC.

This clone occurred once. The chain couples TRBV29-1 to TRBJ2-2; D is possibly TRBD1 (5 bases). There are 13 residues in the CDR3. Trimming cost V 3 bases and J 0 bases, with 5 bases left between them. The V gene's germline CDR1 is SQVTM and CDR2 ANQGSEA. As DNA, the CDR3 is TGCAGCGTTGAGACAGCGAACACCGGGGAGCTGTTTTTT. It translates to CSVETANTGELFF.

The genes are TRBV7-2 and TRBJ1-1; TRBD1 might be the D (5 bases). The CDR3 is made up of 19 amino acids. The V gene lost 2 bases and the J gene lost 0 bases, with 22 bases spanning the gap. The V gene's germline CDR1 is SGHTA and CDR2 FQGNSA. The CDR3 here is CASSLNWGVSQVVNTEAFF. CDR3 DNA sequence: TGTGCCAGCAGCTTAAATTGGGGGGTTAGCCAGGTGGTGAACACTGAAGCTTTCTTT.

The rearrangement uses TRBV30 and TRBJ2-3; TRBD2 agrees at 8 bases. The CDR3 is made up of 14 amino acids. After removal of 0 bases from V and 6 bases from J, the junction contained 5 bases not matched to a gene. Germline V gene sequence: CDR1 GTSNPN, CDR2 SVGIG (reference sequence). This CDR3 reads CAWSVAGARDTQYF. The DNA for the CDR3 is TGTGCCTGGAGTGTAGCGGGGGCTCGGGATACGCAGTATTTT.

This clone has more than one count but fewer than ten. The rearrangement links TRBV10-2 to TRBJ1-6, with D tentatively TRBD1 (6 bases). The V and J ends lost 5 bases and 7 bases respectively, with 12 bases between them. The CDR3 runs to 14 residues. Germline CDR1 reads WSHSY; CDR2 reads SAAADI. The CDR3 sequence is CASSPWTENSPLHF. The CDR3 coding sequence is TGCGCCAGCAGTCCCTGGACAGAAAATTCACCCCTCCACTTT.

This clone was seen only once. The V call is TRBV5-4, the J call TRBJ2-3; D is possibly TRBD2 (5 bases). The CDR3 sequence is 14 residues long. Trimming pared 5 bases from V and 1 base from J, leaving 11 bases between. Germline values: CDR1 SGHNT, CDR2 YYREEE (reference sequence). CDR3 coding DNA: TGTGCCAGCAGGAGCGGAGGTGGCACAGATACGCAGTATTTT. Translating it yields CASRSGGGTDTQYF.

J is TRBJ2-7 and V is TRBV19; 9 nucleotides match TRBD1. This CDR3 region has 13 residues. V shed 6 bases, J shed 7 bases, and the junction held 7 bases outside the gene matches. Germline loops: CDR1 LNHDA, CDR2 SQIVND (reference sequence). DNA for the CDR3: TGTGCCAGTAGAACACAGGGGGCTCAGGAGCAGTACTTC. Amino acids: CASRTQGAQEQYF.

The chain recombines TRBV27 with TRBJ2-7; 8 nucleotides agree with TRBD1. Germline CDR1 is MNHEY and CDR2 is SMNVEV (reference sequence). This CDR3 is built from 15 residues. The ends lost 8 bases at V and 3 bases at J; junction bases unmatched: 12. CDR3 nucleotides: TGTGCCAGCTCCACCCCGGACAGGGTGGGCTACGAGCAGTACTTC. Translated: CASSTPDRVGYEQYF.

The chain links TRBV7-9 to TRBJ1-5, with D tentatively TRBD1 (5 bases). V was pared by 5 bases and J by 9 bases, with 20 bases between. The CDR3 is made up of 15 amino acids. Per the germline V gene, CDR1 is SEHNR and CDR2 is FQNEAQ (reference sequence). This chain's CDR3 is CASSLGSGAEGPQHF. CDR3 DNA sequence: TGTGCCAGCAGCCTCGGGTCTGGGGCGGAGGGGCCCCAGCATTTT. Looking up the rest from reference TRBV7-9 and TRBJ1-5 gives the full variable domain: DTGVSQNPRHKITKRGQNVTFRCDPISEHNRLYWYRQTLGQGPEFLTYFQNEAQLEKSRLLSDRFSAERPKGSFSTLEIQRTEQGDSAMYLCASSLGSGAEGPQHFGDGTRLSIL.

The chain uses TRBV27 and TRBJ1-5; TRBD1 aligns across 8 bases. The CDR3 is 15 residues long. Per germline, CDR1 MNHEY and CDR2 SMNVEV (reference sequence). The V gene end was trimmed by 4 bases and the J gene end by 6 bases; junction bases not matched to a gene: 8. CDR3 nucleotides: TGTGCCAGCAGTTCCGGACAGGGTATGGCTCAGCCCCAGCATTTT. It codes for CASSSGQGMAQPQHF.

This clone showed up just once. The chain joins TRBV6-5 to TRBJ1-5, with 11 positions matching TRBD1. J gave up 5 bases and V 5 bases, and 5 bases lay outside the gene matches. Germline values: CDR1 MNHEY, CDR2 SVGAGI. The CDR3 loop spans 15 amino acids. As DNA, the CDR3 is TGTGCCAGCAGTAGCGGGACAGGGGGTTATCAGCCCCAGCATTTT. It encodes CASSSGTGGYQPQHF.

The chain uses TRBV6-5 and TRBJ2-5; 16 bases match TRBD2. Trimming took 5 bases from V and 11 from J; bases not matched to a gene: 2. There are 13 residues in the CDR3. Germline-derived CDR1 and CDR2 are MNHEY and SVGAGI. Here the CDR3 DNA reads TGTGCCAGCAGTCCGGGACTAGCGGGAGGGCAGTACTTC. Translating gives CASSPGLAGGQYF.

V is TRBV6-2 or TRBV6-3 and J is TRBJ2-2; possible D gene TRBD2, 5 bases. This CDR3 is 16 amino acids long. V shed 4 bases and J shed 0 bases, with 12 bases lying between them. The germline V gene encodes CDR1 MNHEY and CDR2 SVGEGT. The chain's CDR3 is CASSSIGLTNTGELFF. CDR3 in DNA: TGTGCCAGCAGTTCAATAGGACTCACGAACACCGGGGAGCTGTTTTTT.

The V gene is TRBV30, the J gene TRBJ1-2; D remains ambiguous. The germline V and J ends were trimmed by 0 bases and 5 bases, with 25 bases remaining between them. Per the germline V gene, CDR1 is GTSNPN and CDR2 is SVGIG (reference sequence). This CDR3 contains 18 residues. In DNA, the CDR3 is TGTGCCTGGAGTGTACTAGTAATTGGCGGGAGGCCCCTATATGGCTACACCTTC. This gives the protein CAWSVLVIGGRPLYGYTF.

The chain uses TRBV7-2 and TRBJ1-5; 7 bases are a match to TRBD1. Germline V gene data show CDR1 as SGHTA and CDR2 as FQGNSA. With 2 bases clipped from V and 6 bases from J, the junction kept 7 bases outside the gene matches. This CDR3 is 15 amino acids long. CDR3 in amino acids: CASSLTGVLGQPQHF. The DNA for the CDR3 is TGTGCCAGCAGCTTAACAGGGGTCCTGGGTCAGCCCCAGCATTTT.

V gene TRBV23-1 combines with J gene TRBJ2-1; TRBD2 is a possible D gene (6 bases). TRBV23-1 is reported as an ORF; its role is uncertain. This CDR3 region has 17 residues. The ends were cut back, 7 bases at V and 0 bases at J, with 19 bases in the middle. The CDR3 here is CASIPSVRESSYNEQFF. In DNA form, the CDR3 reads TGCGCCAGCATTCCCTCCGTCCGGGAGAGCTCCTACAATGAGCAGTTCTTC.

The genes are TRBV5-6 and TRBJ1-1; D uncertain. V was clipped by 2 bases and J by 0 bases, with 5 bases between them. The CDR3 consists of 13 residues. CDR1 SGHDT and CDR2 YYEEEE come from the germline V gene. The CDR3, as DNA: TGTGCCAGCAGCTTAAACATGAACACTGAAGCTTTCTTT. This gives the protein CASSLNMNTEAFF.

The rearrangement joins TRBV27 to TRBJ1-6; D may be TRBD1 (5 bases). CDR1 and CDR2 (germline): MNHEY, SMNVEV (reference sequence). Trimming pared 4 bases from V and 6 bases from J, leaving 16 bases between. The CDR3 is 16 residues long. The CDR3 nucleotides read TGTGCCAGCAGTTCCAATGGGGGGAAGATTAATTCACCCCTCCACTTT. Encoded protein: CASSSNGGKINSPLHF.

The count of this clone is one. The chain joins TRBV18 to TRBJ1-4; 7 nucleotides line up with TRBD1. Trimming removed 3 bases from V and 8 bases from J; junction bases left unmatched: 12. The CDR3 totals 16 residues. CDR1 is KGHSH and CDR2 is LQKENI in the germline V gene. The CDR3 region is CASSPSTGTVSEKLFF. Here the CDR3 DNA reads TGTGCCAGCTCACCGTCAACCGGGACAGTATCCGAAAAACTGTTTTTT.

CDR3 residues: CASSRRQGQETQYF. The CDR3 DNA sequence: TGCGCCAGCAGTCGAAGACAGGGCCAAGAGACCCAGTACTTC. The chain joins TRBV5-1 to TRBJ2-5; 7 bases map to TRBD1. Germline CDR1 SGHRS, CDR2 YFSETQ. The CDR3 consists of 14 residues. Losses at the gene ends were 5 bases for V and 1 base for J; bases not matched to a gene: 5. The complete variable domain, with remaining parts taken from reference TRBV5-1 and TRBJ2-5, reads KAGVTQTPRYLIKTRGQQVTLSCSPISGHRSVSWYQQTPGQGLQFLFEYFSETQRNKGNFPGRFSGRQFSNSRSEMNVSTLELGDSALYLCASSRRQGQETQYFGPGTRLLVL.

This chain uses TRBV10-3 with TRBJ2-5; a possible D gene is TRBD1 (6 bases). The ends were cut back, 3 bases at V and 2 bases at J, with 19 bases in the middle. Germline CDR1 is ENHRY and CDR2 is SYGVKD. This CDR3 comprises 17 residues. CDR3 coding DNA: TGTGCCATCAGTGAAATTGCTGTTGTGGACAGACAAGAGACCCAGTACTTC. It codes for CAISEIAVVDRQETQYF.

This sequence joins TRBV5-1 and TRBJ2-5; the D is unclear. CDR1 is SGHRS and CDR2 is YFSETQ in the germline V gene. The V and J ends lost 3 bases and 2 bases respectively, with 8 bases between them. CDR3 size: 13 residues. CDR3 protein: CASSSYLQETQYF. Here the CDR3 DNA reads TGCGCCAGCAGCTCGTACCTACAAGAGACCCAGTACTTC.

The rearrangement joins TRBV5-8 to TRBJ2-2; 9 bases agree with TRBD1. CDR1 and CDR2 from the germline V gene are SGHTS and YDEGEE. This CDR3 spans 16 amino acids. J was trimmed by 2 bases and V by 4 bases; bases with no gene match: 6. CDR3 residues: CASSGRGQGNTGELFF. CDR3 DNA sequence: TGTGCCAGCAGCGGGAGGGGACAGGGAAACACCGGGGAGCTGTTTTTT.